These 16 T cell receptor beta chains came from one sample sequenced in a study of cytomegalovirus exposure and HLA in healthy donors (dated by TCRdb to about 2017). The library came from the immunoSEQ multiplex PCR assay. For the multiplex PCR, a mixture combining 60 forward primers for TCR Vbeta segments and 13 reverse primers for TCR Jbeta segments was used. In TCRdb, the immuneACCESS table is reduced to in-frame sequences with V and J assigned. These tables do not hold every clone; where another copy was compared, an unresolved V gene accounts for under half, and the others remain unexplained. The table for this sample lists 200,000 or so clones; under 80% of them were counted only once. The ten largest clonotypes hold 0.2% to 0.25% of the sample. Material: PBMCs. The receptors derive from a girl aged 2-15 years in good health and CMV-seronegative.

V and J are TRBV9 and TRBJ2-2; 7 nucleotides agree with TRBD2. Per the germline V gene, CDR1 is SGDLS and CDR2 is YYNGEE. The length of the CDR3 is 13 residues. V trimming: 3 bases; J trimming: 4 bases; junction bases outside the gene matches: 0. The CDR3: CASSGTSTGELFF. The CDR3 DNA follows: TGTGCCAGCAGCGGGACTAGCACCGGGGAGCTGTTTTTT.

The chain links TRBV2 to TRBJ2-3; 7 bases are shared with TRBD2. V shed 4 bases, J shed 4 bases, and the junction held 8 bases outside the gene matches. Germline assignment: CDR1 SNHLY and CDR2 FYNNEI. The CDR3 is 15 amino acids. CDR3: CASSVGGIKADTQYF. The CDR3 region has the DNA TGTGCCAGCAGTGTGGGAGGGATAAAGGCAGATACGCAGTATTTT.

The J gene is TRBJ1-4, the V gene TRBV19, with D perhaps TRBD1 (6 bases). Germline V lookup: CDR1 LNHDA, CDR2 SQIVND (reference sequence). The CDR3 has 17 amino acids. Trimming stripped 6 bases from V and 0 bases from J, with 17 bases between. CDR3 loop: CASSPGGARATNEKLFF. DNA for the CDR3: TGTGCCAGTAGCCCCGGGGGGGCGCGCGCAACTAATGAAAAACTGTTTTTT.

The chain uses TRBV10-1 and TRBJ1-1, with unresolved D. Germline values: CDR1 WNHNN, CDR2 SYGVQD (reference sequence). V was shortened by 5 bases and J by 4 bases, with 14 bases between the two germline ends. CDR3 size: 14 residues. The CDR3 reads CASSSTGIGTEAFF. CDR3 sequence (DNA): TGCGCCAGCAGTAGTACGGGTATCGGCACTGAAGCTTTCTTT.

The genes are TRBV29-1 and TRBJ2-3, with TRBD2 matching 11 bases. Germline V CDR1 and CDR2: SQVTM, ANQGSEA. The trim removed 7 bases at V and 4 bases at J, leaving 10 bases unmatched. The CDR3 is 15 amino acids. CDR3 nucleotide sequence: TGCAGCGCCGAGGCCCTAGCGGGGGGACCAGATACGCAGTATTTT. Translation: CSAEALAGGPDTQYF.

The V gene is TRBV9, the J gene TRBJ2-1, with TRBD1 as a possible D gene (5 bases). Germline V CDR1 and CDR2: SGDLS, YYNGEE. Trimming left V 7 bases short and J 0 bases short, with 20 bases between. There are 17 residues in the CDR3. The chain's CDR3 is CASVPEALRVSYNEQFF. DNA for the CDR3: TGTGCCAGCGTTCCTGAAGCTCTCAGGGTCTCCTACAATGAGCAGTTCTTC. The variable domain in full, with the rest retrieved from reference TRBV9 and TRBJ2-1, is DSGVTQTPKHLITATGQRVTLRCSPRSGDLSVYWYQQSLDQGLQFLIQYYNGEERAKGNILERFSAQQFPDLHSELNLSSLELGDSALYFCASVPEALRVSYNEQFFGPGTRLTVL.

This clone was seen a handful of times. This rearrangement joins TRBV9 to TRBJ1-4, with 7 bases lining up with TRBD1. Germline trimming cut 0 bases from V and 4 bases from J; bases unmatched to any gene: 3. Germline V CDR1 and CDR2: SGDLS, YYNGEE. The CDR3 runs 15 residues. The CDR3 DNA reads as TGTGCCAGCAGCGTAGGAGGGGGCATTAATGAAAAACTGTTTTTT. Translation gives CASSVGGGINEKLFF.

The V call is TRBV5-5, the J call TRBJ1-2, with a tentative D call TRBD1 (5 bases). The CDR3 sequence is 18 residues long. Germline CDR1 SGHKS, CDR2 YYEKEE (reference sequence). Trimming left V 1 base short and J 6 bases short, with 25 bases between. CDR3 DNA sequence: TGTGCCAGCAGCTTGTGGATGGGATACCGGGGGGGTGAAAATGGCTACACCTTC. This sequence encodes CASSLWMGYRGGENGYTF.

The genes are TRBV6-1 and TRBJ1-2; 10 bases match TRBD1. The CDR3 is made up of 15 amino acids. Trimming took 3 bases from V and 6 from J; bases not matched to a gene: 7. Germline values: CDR1 MNHNS, CDR2 SASEGT. CDR3 amino acids: CASSDIVTGGDGYTF. Written as DNA, the CDR3 is TGTGCCAGCAGTGATATCGTGACAGGGGGCGATGGCTACACCTTC.

This chain uses TRBV27 with TRBJ2-3; TRBD1 is a possible D gene (5 bases). There are 15 residues in the CDR3. The V end lost 10 bases, the J end lost 4 bases, and 21 bases lay between the germline ends. Germline CDR1 MNHEY, CDR2 SMNVEV (reference sequence). The chain's CDR3 is CATLGPTGSPDTQYF. The CDR3 DNA follows: TGTGCCACCCTGGGGCCCACCGGTAGTCCAGATACGCAGTATTTT.

The chain joins TRBV2 to TRBJ2-7, with 9 bases that match TRBD1. This CDR3 has 18 residues. The trim removed 4 bases at V and 1 base at J, leaving 14 bases unmatched. CDR1 and CDR2 from the germline V gene are SNHLY and FYNNEI. The chain's CDR3 is CASSAQDRGSRRSYEQYF. As DNA, the CDR3 is TGTGCCAGCAGTGCACAAGACAGGGGGAGTAGGCGGTCCTACGAGCAGTACTTC.

This rearrangement joins TRBV28 to TRBJ1-2; 10 nucleotides match TRBD1. The length of the CDR3 is 15 residues. Germline V gene lookup returns CDR1 MDHEN and CDR2 SYDVKM. The V gene end was trimmed by 7 bases and the J gene end by 5 bases; junction bases not matched to a gene: 10. For the CDR3, the DNA is TGTGCCAGCACCCGGGGACAGGGGAGAGCTTATGGCTACACCTTC. Amino acid sequence: CASTRGQGRAYGYTF.

The CDR3 sequence is CAWSREEISYNSPLHF. The CDR3 DNA sequence: TGTGCCTGGAGTAGGGAGGAGATCTCCTATAATTCACCCCTCCACTTT. The V call is TRBV30, the J call TRBJ1-6; D ambiguous. V lost 2 bases to trimming and J lost 0 bases, with 11 bases between them. CDR1 is GTSNPN, CDR2 SVGIG, per germline (reference sequence). CDR3 size: 16 residues.

This clone was found a few times. The chain has TRBV19 and TRBJ1-1; a possible D gene is TRBD1 (6 bases). Germline values: CDR1 LNHDA, CDR2 SQIVND (reference sequence). The V and J ends lost 5 bases and 4 bases respectively, with 8 bases between them. The CDR3 covers 12 residues. The CDR3 DNA reads TGTGCCAGTAGTGCAGGGGTCACTGAAGCTTTCTTT. Its protein product is CASSAGVTEAFF.

The chain combines TRBV5-1 with TRBJ1-1; no clear D. Germline V gene lookup returns CDR1 SGHRS and CDR2 YFSETQ. Trimming cost V 2 bases and J 0 bases, with 14 bases left between them. The CDR3 is 16 residues long. CDR3 amino acids: CASSFGEVIMNTEAFF. DNA of the CDR3: TGCGCCAGCAGCTTTGGCGAGGTAATAATGAACACTGAAGCTTTCTTT.

This chain links TRBV7-6 with TRBJ2-3; the match to TRBD1 covers 9 bases. The trim removed 0 bases at V and 0 bases at J, leaving 7 bases unmatched. Germline V gene data show CDR1 as SGHVS and CDR2 as FNYEAQ. CDR3 size: 18 residues. The CDR3 protein is CASSLAYFGTGSTDTQYF. The CDR3 coding sequence is TGTGCCAGCAGCTTAGCGTATTTTGGGACAGGGAGCACAGATACGCAGTATTTT.